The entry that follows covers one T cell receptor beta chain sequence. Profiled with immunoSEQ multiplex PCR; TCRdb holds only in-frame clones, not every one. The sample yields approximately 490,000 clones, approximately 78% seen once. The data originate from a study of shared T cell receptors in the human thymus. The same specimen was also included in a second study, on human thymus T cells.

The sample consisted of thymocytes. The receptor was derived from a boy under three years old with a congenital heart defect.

In nucleotides, the CDR3 is TGTGCCAGCAGCCAAGTTTGGGCAGGGTCAGAGTACGAGCAGTACTTC. The encoded protein is CASSQVWAGSEYEQYF. V and J are TRBV4-2 and TRBJ2-7, with D perhaps matching TRBD1 (5 bases). V dropped 1 base and J dropped 4 bases, with 17 bases sitting between them. The CDR3 sequence is 16 residues long. Per germline, CDR1 LGHNA and CDR2 YNFKEQ.